Each of the 31 T cell receptor beta chains below was sequenced from the same sample in a study of blood T cells in healthy people across ages. It was with a sample-barcoded 5' primer and a J-beta primer mix that a second PCR of about 6 to 12 cycles was run. From the 5' RACE reads, TCRdb called clonotypes with MiXCR, one entry per CDR3 protein. The sample records about 1.4 million distinct CDR3 sequences, roughly 60% being singletons. Sequencing input: blood. These receptors came from a man aged 18-30 years in good health.

The sample holds one count of this clonotype. This sequence joins TRBV5-1 and TRBJ2-4; D call uncertain. The CDR3 is made up of 17 amino acids. Per germline, CDR1 SGHRS and CDR2 YFSETQ. V lost 0 bases and J lost 2, with 15 bases in between. The DNA for the CDR3 is TGCGCCAGCAGCTTGGGGTCCGTGCCTCTGACCAAAAACATTCAGTACTTC. Amino acids: CASSLGSVPLTKNIQYF.

The chain employs TRBV3-1 and TRBJ2-4, with 8 bases fitting TRBD2. The V gene's germline CDR1 is LGHDT and CDR2 YNNKEL (reference sequence). The ends lost 2 bases at V and 0 bases at J; junction bases unmatched: 6. The CDR3 sequence is 17 residues long. In DNA form, the CDR3 reads TGTGCCAGCAGCCAAAGAGATCTAGCGGGAGCCAAAAACATTCAGTACTTC. It yields the protein CASSQRDLAGAKNIQYF.

The chain links TRBV5-5 to TRBJ2-3; a weak D match, TRBD2 (6 bases). The V end was cut by 4 bases, the J end by 5 bases, with 20 bases between. This CDR3 contains 16 residues. CDR1 and CDR2 (germline): SGHKS, YYEKEE (reference sequence). CDR3 coding DNA: TGTGCCAGCAGCGCCAGACTAGGGAGGTCCCAAGATACGCAGTATTTT. This gives the protein CASSARLGRSQDTQYF.

This rearrangement joins TRBV7-2 to TRBJ2-7; 11 bases line up with TRBD2. Germline V gives CDR1 SGHTA, CDR2 FQGNSA. The CDR3 has 18 residues. V trimming: 6 bases; J trimming: 7 bases; junction bases outside the gene matches: 20. CDR3 in DNA: TGTGCCAGCAGGGGACGTGGGACTAGCGGTGAAACTACCGTAGAGCAGTACTTC. Translated, it gives CASRGRGTSGETTVEQYF.

V gene TRBV29-1 combines with J gene TRBJ1-4, with no clear D. The CDR3 consists of 14 residues. V gave up 7 bases and J gave up 5 bases, with 17 bases separating them. The germline gives CDR1 SQVTM, CDR2 ANQGSEA. The CDR3 here is CSGIVPGENEKLFF. The CDR3 nucleotides read TGCAGCGGCATCGTGCCTGGGGAGAATGAAAAACTGTTTTTT.

The chain links TRBV20-1 to TRBJ2-3; a weak D match, TRBD2 (7 bases). This CDR3 is built from 15 residues. The V and J ends lost 0 bases and 4 bases respectively, with 14 bases between them. CDR1 is DFQATT, CDR2 SNEGSKA, per germline (reference sequence). CDR3 bases: TGCAGTGCTAGAGATTATGGGGGGGCATCAGATACGCAGTATTTT. It encodes CSARDYGGASDTQYF.

The rearrangement joins TRBV20-1 to TRBJ1-5; 8 bases align to TRBD1. This CDR3 is 14 amino acids long. Germline V lookup: CDR1 DFQATT, CDR2 SNEGSKA (reference sequence). The V gene end was trimmed by 5 bases and the J gene end by 0 bases; junction bases not matched to a gene: 3. The CDR3 DNA reads as TGCAGTGCTGACAGGGGTAGTAGCAATCAGCCCCAGCATTTT. Translating gives CSADRGSSNQPQHF.

This clonotype has only a few counts. The rearrangement links TRBV13 to TRBJ2-7; TRBD2 matches at 7 bases. Germline CDR1 reads PRHDT; CDR2 reads FYEKMQ (reference sequence). The V and J ends lost 0 bases and 1 base, in that order; junction bases with no gene match: 9. The CDR3 spans 17 residues. CDR3 in DNA: TGTGCCAGCAGCTTAGGGTTTCGACGGGGGGATTCCTACGAGCAGTACTTC. It encodes CASSLGFRRGDSYEQYF.

This chain joins TRBV27 and TRBJ2-6, with TRBD1 identical over 8 bases. Germline CDR1 reads MNHEY; CDR2 reads SMNVEV (reference sequence). This CDR3 contains 18 residues. Trimming cost V 1 base and J 0 bases; bases outside gene matches: 5. CDR3 amino acids: CASSLWAGGGSGANVLTF. In DNA, the CDR3 is TGTGCCAGCAGTTTATGGGCAGGGGGCGGCTCTGGGGCCAACGTCCTGACTTTC.

This clonotype has only a few counts. The V call is TRBV12-3 or TRBV12-4, the J call TRBJ2-7; TRBD1 matches 9 bases. V shed 6 bases, J shed 1 base, and the junction held 7 bases outside the gene matches. CDR3 length equals 15 residues. The CDR3 DNA is TGTGCCAGCAGGCCCGGGACAGGGATATCCTACGAGCAGTACTTC. It is translated as CASRPGTGISYEQYF.

This rearrangement joins TRBV20-1 to TRBJ2-1; TRBD2 is a possible D gene (5 bases). Trimming shortened V by 0 bases and J by 0 bases, and 15 bases separated the two germline ends. The CDR3 extends over 17 amino acids. Per germline, CDR1 DFQATT and CDR2 SNEGSKA (reference sequence). In DNA, the CDR3 is TGCAGTGCTAGAGATCCGGGAAGGGCTAGCTCCTACAATGAGCAGTTCTTC. This gives the protein CSARDPGRASSYNEQFF.

There are a few counts of this clonotype. The rearrangement joins TRBV20-1 to TRBJ2-1; perhaps TRBD1 as D (6 bases). Germline assignment: CDR1 DFQATT and CDR2 SNEGSKA (reference sequence). Trimming removed 5 bases at V and 4 bases at J, with 12 bases between. This CDR3 contains 13 residues. CDR3 region: CSADRDTYNEQFF. CDR3 nucleotides: TGCAGTGCTGACCGGGACACTTACAATGAGCAGTTCTTC.

J is TRBJ2-3 and V is TRBV29-1, with unresolved D. This CDR3 contains 13 residues. Germline CDR1 SQVTM, CDR2 ANQGSEA. V shed 1 base and J shed 1 base, with 6 bases lying between them. CDR3 DNA sequence: TGCAGCGTTGAAGGCCCGGGCACAGATACGCAGTATTTT. Protein: CSVEGPGTDTQYF.

This chain joins TRBV28 and TRBJ2-4, with a tentative D call TRBD1 (6 bases). The DNA matches TRBJ2-7 better at its end, which makes the J call doubtful. The CDR3 is 12 amino acids. Germline V gene data show CDR1 as MDHEN and CDR2 as SYDVKM. The CDR3 protein is CATNSRGYEQYF. The DNA of the CDR3 is TGTGCCACCAATTCGAGGGGGTACGAGCAGTACTTC.

The chain joins TRBV2 to TRBJ2-5; tentative D call: TRBD2 (7 bases). The CDR3 covers 15 residues. Trimming took off 1 base at V and 11 bases at J, with 20 bases between the two ends. Germline V gene lookup returns CDR1 SNHLY and CDR2 FYNNEI. CDR3 in amino acids: CASSEGGGPYNEQYF. The CDR3, as DNA: TGTGCCAGCAGTGAAGGGGGGGGCCCCTACAATGAGCAGTACTTC.

As for this clonotype: One end of the junction fails to match germline, which may point to a read error. This sequence joins TRBV9 and TRBJ2-3; D unresolved. The CDR3 has 17 amino acids. From germline, CDR1 is SGDLS and CDR2 YYNGEE. CDR3: CASSVGEVRISIDTQYF. The CDR3 bases are TGTGCCAGCAGCGTAGGCGAGGTCCGAATTAGCATAGATACGCAGTATTTT.

The rearrangement joins TRBV29-1 to TRBJ2-1; D might be TRBD1 (6 bases). Germline assignment: CDR1 SQVTM and CDR2 ANQGSEA. The CDR3 runs to 12 residues. Trimming took off 4 bases at V and 7 bases at J, with 11 bases between the two ends. CDR3 in amino acids: CSVGQAKNEQFF. For the CDR3, the DNA is TGCAGCGTTGGACAGGCGAAGAATGAGCAGTTCTTC.

The chain couples TRBV6-2 or TRBV6-3 to TRBJ1-5; 9 nucleotides align to TRBD1. V lost 6 bases and J lost 11; bases outside the gene matches: 11. Germline V gene sequence: CDR1 MNHEY, CDR2 SVGEGT. The CDR3 length is 14 residues. The CDR3 region is CASSKQGQGFTQHF. The CDR3 DNA is TGTGCCAGCAGCAAACAAGGACAGGGGTTTACCCAGCATTTT.

This clonotype appeared a single time. V and J are TRBV30 and TRBJ2-2; D possibly uses TRBD1 or TRBD2 (5 bases each). The CDR3 contains 14 residues. The V and J ends lost 4 bases and 5 bases respectively, with 14 bases between them. The V gene's germline CDR1 is GTSNPN and CDR2 SVGIG (reference sequence). The chain's CDR3 is CAWIRGTGTGELFF. CDR3 bases: TGTGCCTGGATAAGGGGAACGGGGACCGGGGAGCTGTTTTTT.

J is TRBJ2-1 and V is TRBV12-3 or TRBV12-4; D may match TRBD1 or TRBD2 (5 bases each). Trimming took off 3 bases at V and 5 bases at J, with 14 bases between the two ends. The CDR3 totals 15 residues. In nucleotides, the CDR3 is TGTGCCAGCAGTTTTGGGGACCGAAGGCACAATGAGCAGTTCTTC. Translation: CASSFGDRRHNEQFF.

The chain combines TRBV7-2 with TRBJ2-1, with D maybe TRBD2 (6 bases). Germline CDR1 is SGHTA and CDR2 is FQGNSA. The CDR3 length is 15 residues. V lost 5 bases and J 8 bases, leaving 19 bases between the germline ends. For the CDR3, the DNA is TGTGCCAGCAGCCCTCCTCCGGCGGGGAGGCATGAGCAGTTCTTC. Protein: CASSPPPAGRHEQFF.

This clonotype is a singleton in its sample. V usage is TRBV9 and J usage is TRBJ1-2; tentatively, D is TRBD1 (5 bases). Trimming removed 3 bases from V and 2 bases from J, with 20 bases in between. The CDR3 totals 17 residues. The germline V gene encodes CDR1 SGDLS and CDR2 YYNGEE. The CDR3 loop is CASSEEMDSAGNYGYTF. CDR3 DNA sequence: TGTGCCAGCAGCGAGGAGATGGATTCGGCAGGGAACTATGGCTACACCTTC.

This clonotype was seen many times. The V and J genes are TRBV20-1 and TRBJ2-7, with 8 bases identical to TRBD2. The CDR3 extends over 15 amino acids. Trimming took 0 bases from V and 1 from J; bases not matched to a gene: 5. The V gene's germline CDR1 is DFQATT and CDR2 SNEGSKA (reference sequence). The DNA for the CDR3 is TGCAGTGCTAGAGAAGGGGTAGCGGGGTCCTACGAGCAGTACTTC. Its protein is CSAREGVAGSYEQYF.

The chain combines TRBV20-1 with TRBJ1-6; D call uncertain. This CDR3 region has 16 residues. Looked up from germline, CDR1 is DFQATT and CDR2 is SNEGSKA (reference sequence). V was trimmed by 0 bases and J by 0 bases, leaving 9 bases between them. The CDR3, as DNA: TGCAGTGCTAGAGATCCCGAAGGCTCCTATAATTCACCCCTCCACTTT. Its protein product is CSARDPEGSYNSPLHF.

This sequence joins TRBV5-1 and TRBJ2-4; tentative D call: TRBD2 (6 bases). The last part of the DNA fits TRBJ2-7 better; the J call may be wrong. Germline assignment: CDR1 SGHRS and CDR2 YFSETQ. The CDR3 consists of 14 residues. Written as DNA, the CDR3 is TGCGCCAGCAGCCAGGGACTTCCCTCCTACGAGCAGTACTTC. It encodes CASSQGLPSYEQYF.

CDR3: CASTTSGIGYTF. The CDR3 bases are TGTGCCAGCACCACGTCAGGGATTGGCTACACCTTC. The chain employs TRBV28 and TRBJ1-2, with a possible D match to TRBD1 (5 bases). With 7 bases removed from V and 7 bases from J, the gap between germline ends came to 13 bases. Germline lookup yields CDR1 MDHEN and CDR2 SYDVKM. CDR3 length: 12 amino acids.

The CDR3 nucleotides are TGTGCCACCAGTGACCCAGGGGGCTCTGGGGCCAACGTCCTGACTTTC. Translating gives CATSDPGGSGANVLTF. The chain has TRBV24-1 and TRBJ2-6; 7 nucleotides agree with TRBD1. With 4 bases clipped from V and 0 bases from J, the junction kept 2 bases outside the gene matches. Germline V lookup: CDR1 KGHDR, CDR2 SFDVKD. The CDR3 sequence is 16 residues long.

Comment on this clonotype: One end of the junction does not line up with germline, which may come from a read error. This chain's CDR3 is CASGQTTSGRAYNEQFF. The CDR3 nucleotides read TGTGCCAGCGGCCAGACAACTAGCGGGAGGGCCTACAATGAGCAGTTCTTC. The chain recombines TRBV4-2 with TRBJ2-1; 13 positions match TRBD2. CDR3 length: 17 residues. Germline assignment: CDR1 LGHNA and CDR2 YNFKEQ.

This chain links TRBV10-3 with TRBJ1-1; perhaps TRBD1 as D (6 bases). V lost 4 bases and J lost 5, with 14 bases in between. This CDR3 region has 14 residues. Germline loops: CDR1 ENHRY, CDR2 SYGVKD. The CDR3 spells CAISVGGGVTEAFF. As DNA, the CDR3 is TGTGCCATCAGTGTAGGAGGGGGAGTAACTGAAGCTTTCTTT.

J is TRBJ2-7 and V is TRBV7-9; D call uncertain. Germline CDR1 reads SEHNR; CDR2 reads FQNEAQ (reference sequence). V lost 3 bases and J 5 bases, leaving 20 bases between the germline ends. CDR3 length equals 16 residues. For the CDR3, the DNA is TGTGCCAGCAGCTTCGAAACCCAGCCCAGGTCCCACGAGCAGTACTTC. Protein sequence: CASSFETQPRSHEQYF.

V gene TRBV4-1 combines with J gene TRBJ2-2; unclear D gene. CDR1 MGHRA and CDR2 YSYEKL come from the germline V gene. Trimming removed 3 bases from V and 4 bases from J, with 15 bases in between. This CDR3 has 16 residues. DNA of the CDR3: TGCGCCAGCAGCCAGGGTTTGGGCAGGTTCACCGGGGAGCTGTTTTTT. This gives the protein CASSQGLGRFTGELFF.